The T cell receptor beta chain under discussion was sequenced for a study of beta chain features in type 1 diabetes. V was trimmed by 4 bases and J by 7 bases, leaving 11 bases between them. Germline V gene lookup returns CDR1 SEHNR and CDR2 FQNEAQ (reference sequence). This CDR3 spans 14 amino acids. Via the markers CD45RO/CCR7/CD25/CD127/CD95/CD27, stem cell-like memory, regulatory, central memory and naive CD4+ cells were sorted. As every portion of the isolated RNA was reverse transcribed, the sequencing read expressed TCRB transcripts. The average read count of naive, central memory and regulatory T cell samples was about 3.3 million. Repertoires were generated with immunoSEQ multiplex PCR, while TCRdb's copy carries only in-frame clones and drops some. Here the sample spans about 700,000 clones, 13% being singletons. This clone was observed a few times. Its antigen is still unknown. Study-wide results and limits: VDJ junctions from patients with type 1 diabetes contained fewer insertions and more deletions. TCRB repertoires of naive, central memory and Treg cells appeared more similar among patients than among healthy donors. Shorter TCRB CDR3s, moderately but significantly so, marked every one of the four CD4+ subsets in Type 1 diabetes patients.

This TCR came from a man between 18 and 29 years old with type 1 diabetes. The sample comprised naive CD4+ T cells from blood. This chain connects TRBV7-9 to TRBJ1-6; the D is unclear. In DNA form, the CDR3 reads TGTGCCAGCAGCTACCCCGACCGGAATTCACCCCTCCACTTT. Its protein product is CASSYPDRNSPLHF.